The present T cell receptor beta chain was sequenced within a study of STAT5B mutations in CD4+ large granular lymphocyte leukemia. The CDR3 runs 16 residues. CDR1 is SQVTM, CDR2 ANQGSEA, per germline. V was trimmed by 1 base and J by 7 bases, leaving 22 bases between them. Here immunoSEQ multiplex PCR was the method, and the copy in TCRdb shows in-frame clones only, minus some. The sample holds around 26,000 clones; 60% to 80% are singletons and the top ten take roughly 9.8%. This chain uses TRBV29-1 with TRBJ1-2; D possibly corresponds to TRBD1 (6 bases). The clonotype originates from a human donor in good health. The sample comprised CD4+ T cells from blood buffy coats. The CDR3 DNA is TGCAGCGTTGAAGCGGCGGGGACATACTTAACGGGTGGCTACACCTTC. This gives the protein CSVEAAGTYLTGGYTF.